This passage covers 32 T cell receptor beta chains from one sample sequenced in a study of siplizumab effects on memory and regulatory T cells (dated by TCRdb to between 2019 and 2020). Library creation used the immunoSEQ multiplex PCR assay. TCRdb limited this immuneACCESS table to in-frame rearrangements with V and J called. A share of clones is missing; checked studies link under half to unresolved V genes, and the rest is unexplained. The sample records roughly 100,000 clones, about 90% of which are singletons. More than 0.95% of the sample comes from the top ten. The specimen was CD4+ T cells sorted from blood. These TCRs come from a human donor in good health.

The chain employs TRBV4-1 and TRBJ1-1, with 9 bases aligning to TRBD1. The CDR3 is made up of 16 amino acids. The J segment lost 6 bases and the V segment lost 3 bases, leaving 11 bases of the junction unmatched. The germline CDR1 and CDR2 sequences are MGHRA and YSYEKL. The CDR3 is CASSHTFGQGFPEAFF. As DNA, the CDR3 is TGCGCCAGCAGCCATACTTTTGGACAGGGGTTCCCTGAAGCTTTCTTT.

This chain connects TRBV28 to TRBJ1-6; perhaps TRBD1 as D (6 bases). The CDR3 is 16 residues long. The germline CDR1 and CDR2 sequences are MDHEN and SYDVKM. Between the trimmed V and J ends, which lost 0 bases and 9 bases, there was a span of 15 bases. CDR3 loop: CASSLWGRGLGSPLHF. CDR3 DNA sequence: TGTGCCAGCAGTTTATGGGGGAGGGGGTTAGGTTCACCCCTCCACTTT.

This clone was seen a few times. V is TRBV7-2 and J is TRBJ1-5, with D possibly matching TRBD1 (5 bases). Germline V lookup: CDR1 SGHTA, CDR2 FQGNSA. V was clipped by 5 bases and J by 4 bases, with 12 bases between them. The CDR3 runs to 14 residues. The CDR3 coding sequence is TGTGCCAGCAGCCACAGGTCCCATAATCAGCCCCAGCATTTT. Its translation: CASSHRSHNQPQHF. Combining the CDR3 with reference TRBV7-2 and TRBJ1-5 gives the whole variable domain GAGVSQSPSNKVTEKGKDVELRCDPISGHTALYWYRQSLGQGLEFLIYFQGNSAPDKSGLPSDRFSAERTGGSVSTLTIQRTQQEDSAVYLCASSHRSHNQPQHFGDGTRLSIL.

V is TRBV28 and J is TRBJ1-5; perhaps TRBD1 as D (5 bases). Trimming cost V 5 bases and J 5 bases, with 13 bases left between them. This CDR3 contains 14 residues. Germline V CDR1 and CDR2: MDHEN, SYDVKM. The chain's CDR3 is CASSAGQTYQPQHF. CDR3 DNA sequence: TGTGCCAGCAGTGCAGGGCAGACTTATCAGCCCCAGCATTTT.

The gene calls are TRBV6-1 and TRBJ2-7; D is ambiguous. The CDR3 runs to 12 residues. V was clipped by 6 bases and J by 5 bases, with 11 bases between them. CDR1 is MNHNS and CDR2 is SASEGT in the germline V gene. Written as DNA, the CDR3 is TGTGCCAGCAGAACAAGACGGGACGAGCAGTACTTC. It is translated as CASRTRRDEQYF.

The chain links TRBV19 to TRBJ1-1; D is unclear. V was clipped by 4 bases and J by 6 bases, with 12 bases between them. CDR3 length: 13 amino acids. CDR1 and CDR2 from the germline V gene are LNHDA and SQIVND (reference sequence). The CDR3, as DNA: TGTGCCAGTAGTACGGGTGGCGACGCTGAAGCTTTCTTT. Translating it yields CASSTGGDAEAFF.

The rearrangement uses TRBV6-6 and TRBJ2-3, with a possible D match to TRBD2 (6 bases). V lost 5 bases to trimming and J lost 8 bases, with 17 bases between them. This CDR3 is built from 14 residues. Germline CDR1 reads MNHNY; CDR2 reads SVGAGI (reference sequence). As DNA, the CDR3 is TGTGCCAGCAGTAGCCTAGCGAGGGAAGGTACGCAGTATTTT. Its translation: CASSSLAREGTQYF.

This clone has just a few counts. The V call is TRBV9, the J call TRBJ1-2; a weak D match, TRBD1 (5 bases). Germline CDR1 and CDR2: SGDLS and YYNGEE. V gave up 0 bases and J gave up 7 bases, with 10 bases separating them. The CDR3 has 13 residues. CDR3 DNA: TGTGCCAGCAGCGTAGACCTACAGGTTGGCTACACCTTC. It translates to CASSVDLQVGYTF.

The chain recombines TRBV28 with TRBJ1-5; D might be TRBD1 (6 bases). The CDR3 length is 15 residues. Trimming took off 6 bases at V and 4 bases at J, with 16 bases between the two ends. Germline values: CDR1 MDHEN, CDR2 SYDVKM. The CDR3 here is CASRKTGLQNQPQHF. DNA of the CDR3: TGTGCCAGCAGAAAAACAGGGTTACAAAATCAGCCCCAGCATTTT.

This rearrangement joins TRBV10-2 to TRBJ1-5; D gene uncertain. V lost 2 bases, J lost 1 base, and 9 bases lay in between. The CDR3 totals 15 residues. The germline gives CDR1 WSHSY, CDR2 SAAADI. Here the CDR3 reads CASSEDGSSNQPQHF. CDR3 coding DNA: TGCGCCAGCAGTGAGGACGGTTCGAGCAATCAGCCCCAGCATTTT.

This clone is a singleton in its sample. The J gene is TRBJ1-5, the V gene TRBV7-8; no reliable D call. Germline loops: CDR1 SGHVS, CDR2 FQNEAQ. Trimming took off 6 bases at V and 6 bases at J, with 12 bases between the two ends. The CDR3 has 13 amino acids. The CDR3: CASRGGVGQPQHF. The CDR3 region has the DNA TGTGCCAGCAGGGGTGGCGTGGGTCAGCCCCAGCATTTT.

The chain carries TRBV30 and TRBJ2-2; D perhaps matches TRBD2 (5 bases). Germline V gene data show CDR1 as GTSNPN and CDR2 as SVGIG (reference sequence). This CDR3 is built from 12 residues. V lost 2 bases to trimming and J lost 6 bases, with 7 bases between them. CDR3 loop: CAWSRGPGELFF. The CDR3 DNA is TGTGCCTGGAGTCGAGGGCCCGGGGAGCTGTTTTTT.

This clone showed up just a few times. Other nucleotide sequences from this sample produce the same CDR3. This sequence joins TRBV5-1 and TRBJ2-1; perhaps TRBD2 as D (5 bases). The germline V and J ends were trimmed by 4 bases and 0 bases, with 8 bases remaining between them. The CDR3 spans 14 residues. CDR1 and CDR2 from the germline V gene are SGHRS and YFSETQ. The CDR3 DNA follows: TGCGCCAGCAGCCTTGGGAGCTCCTACAATGAGCAGTTCTTC. Protein: CASSLGSSYNEQFF.

The rearrangement uses TRBV7-8 and TRBJ2-1, with a weak D call TRBD1 (6 bases). The ends were cut back, 8 bases at V and 8 bases at J, with 19 bases in the middle. Germline lookup yields CDR1 SGHVS and CDR2 FQNEAQ. CDR3 length equals 14 residues. CDR3 protein: CASLKTGPRDEQFF. DNA for the CDR3: TGTGCCAGCCTAAAGACAGGTCCCCGAGATGAGCAGTTCTTC.

The V and J genes are TRBV5-1 and TRBJ1-2, with D tentatively TRBD1 (5 bases). CDR3 size: 15 residues. Germline-derived CDR1 and CDR2 are SGHRS and YFSETQ. Trimming stripped 5 bases from V and 2 bases from J, with 16 bases between. Here the CDR3 DNA reads TGCGCCAGCAGAGAAGGGTCGGCAGGGAACTATGGCTACACCTTC. Translated: CASREGSAGNYGYTF.

The table lists this clone with a count of one. V and J are TRBV6-6 and TRBJ1-1, with 8 bases matching TRBD1. This CDR3 contains 14 residues. Germline lookup yields CDR1 MNHNY and CDR2 SVGAGI (reference sequence). J lost 1 base, V lost 6 bases, and 4 bases had no gene match. The DNA for the CDR3 is TGTGCCAGCAGGGACAGGGCTAAGAACACTGAAGCTTTCTTT. Its protein product is CASRDRAKNTEAFF.

Turning to this clone: Other DNA sequences in the same sample also yield this CDR3. The chain combines TRBV5-1 with TRBJ1-2; D is uncertain. The CDR3 runs to 13 residues. CDR1 and CDR2 (germline): SGHRS, YFSETQ. V was clipped by 4 bases and J by 2 bases, with 9 bases between them. CDR3 in DNA: TGCGCCAGCAGCGTAGGGCAGAACTATGGCTACACCTTC. This codes for CASSVGQNYGYTF.

Here the CDR3 reads CASSGPGQGGSGNTIYF. CDR3 nucleotide sequence: TGCGCCAGCAGCGGACCGGGACAGGGCGGCTCTGGAAACACCATATATTTT. The genes are TRBV5-1 and TRBJ1-3; 9 nucleotides match TRBD1. J was trimmed by 0 bases and V by 4 bases; bases with no gene match: 8. CDR1 SGHRS and CDR2 YFSETQ come from the germline V gene. The CDR3 has 17 residues.

CDR3 coding DNA: TGTGCCAGCAGCTTATTAGGAAAGAAAGAGACCCAGTACTTC. It encodes CASSLLGKKETQYF. V gene TRBV7-2 combines with J gene TRBJ2-5; no clear D gene. The germline V gene has CDR1 SGHTA and CDR2 FQGNSA. This CDR3 region has 14 residues. Trimming left V 2 bases short and J 3 bases short, with 10 bases between.

This chain uses TRBV28 with TRBJ1-2; D remains unclear. V was trimmed by 6 bases and J by 5 bases, leaving 13 bases between them. The length of the CDR3 is 13 residues. Germline V gene lookup returns CDR1 MDHEN and CDR2 SYDVKM. CDR3 DNA sequence: TGTGCCAGCAGCCCCGGCGCCCTATATGGCTACACCTTC. As protein: CASSPGALYGYTF.

The V and J genes are TRBV15 and TRBJ2-7, with 7 bases that match TRBD2. Trimming removed 6 bases from V and 4 bases from J; junction bases left unmatched: 9. This CDR3 comprises 14 residues. The germline gives CDR1 LNHNV, CDR2 YYDKDF (reference sequence). CDR3 in amino acids: CATSFRGDTYEQYF. The DNA for the CDR3 is TGTGCCACCAGTTTTCGGGGGGATACGTACGAGCAGTACTTC.

The rearrangement links TRBV5-1 to TRBJ2-7; perhaps D is TRBD1 or TRBD2 (6 bases each). Trimming stripped 4 bases from V and 9 bases from J, with 20 bases between. Germline V gene sequence: CDR1 SGHRS, CDR2 YFSETQ. The CDR3 has 14 residues. In DNA form, the CDR3 reads TGCGCCAGCAGCAGGGAGGACAGCGCCCGATCGCAGTACTTC. It codes for CASSREDSARSQYF.

This rearrangement joins TRBV11-1 to TRBJ2-7; D remains ambiguous. V lost 5 bases, J lost 6 bases, and 17 bases lay in between. The CDR3 spans 14 residues. In germline, CDR1 is SGHAT, CDR2 FQDESV (reference sequence). The DNA of the CDR3 is TGTGCCAGCAGCCTTAGACTGGGCTCGCGCGAGCAGTACTTC. Translated, it gives CASSLRLGSREQYF.

This chain connects TRBV19 to TRBJ2-7; D is unresolved. CDR3 length: 15 amino acids. With 4 bases removed from V and 4 bases from J, the gap between germline ends came to 17 bases. Germline loops: CDR1 LNHDA, CDR2 SQIVND (reference sequence). CDR3 sequence reads: CASSTSAQQIYEQYF. The CDR3 coding sequence is TGTGCCAGTAGTACGTCAGCCCAACAGATTTACGAGCAGTACTTC.

This clone was observed a few times. The chain recombines TRBV28 with TRBJ1-1, with D possibly TRBD1 on 5 matching bases. Germline V gene data show CDR1 as MDHEN and CDR2 as SYDVKM. V was pared by 6 bases and J by 7 bases, with 12 bases between. The CDR3 is 12 amino acids. CDR3 region: CASRTGPLEAFF. CDR3 sequence (DNA): TGTGCCAGCAGGACGGGGCCCCTTGAAGCTTTCTTT.

This clone was seen more than once but under ten times. The V gene is TRBV6-5, the J gene TRBJ2-7; 8 positions match TRBD2. V lost 3 bases, J lost 1 base, and 8 bases stayed unmatched. The germline V gene encodes CDR1 MNHEY and CDR2 SVGAGI. The CDR3 totals 16 residues. The CDR3 reads CASSYSGLAGSYEQYF. As DNA, the CDR3 is TGTGCCAGCAGTTATTCTGGGCTAGCGGGTTCCTACGAGCAGTACTTC.

The chain employs TRBV14 and TRBJ2-4; unclear D gene. The V end was cut by 3 bases, the J end by 7 bases, with 4 bases between. CDR1 and CDR2 (germline): SGHDN, FVKESK. This CDR3 spans 11 amino acids. The CDR3 protein is CASSQSNIQYF. As DNA, the CDR3 is TGTGCCAGCAGCCAGAGCAACATTCAGTACTTC.

This chain uses TRBV4-1 with TRBJ2-7, with a possible D match to TRBD1 (5 bases). The V gene lost 4 bases and the J gene lost 2 bases, with 15 bases spanning the gap. The CDR3 is 15 amino acids. Germline V gene sequence: CDR1 MGHRA, CDR2 YSYEKL. CDR3 protein: CASSPLGLGAYEQYF. For the CDR3, the DNA is TGCGCCAGCAGCCCTTTAGGCCTAGGGGCCTACGAGCAGTACTTC.

V usage is TRBV7-3 and J usage is TRBJ2-2; D unresolved. V shed 5 bases and J shed 9 bases, with 10 bases lying between them. Germline CDR1 is SGHTA and CDR2 is FQGTGA. The CDR3 runs 12 residues. The CDR3 spells CASSLQPRELFF. The CDR3 DNA reads as TGTGCCAGCAGCCTCCAACCGCGGGAGCTGTTTTTT.

CDR3 region: CASSLYSGGKETQYF. CDR3 nucleotides: TGTGCCAGCAGTTTGTACAGCGGGGGGAAAGAGACCCAGTACTTC. The chain carries TRBV27 and TRBJ2-5, with 9 bases that match TRBD2. This CDR3 comprises 15 residues. Trimming took 3 bases from V and 3 from J; bases not matched to a gene: 5. Germline loops: CDR1 MNHEY, CDR2 SMNVEV (reference sequence).

This rearrangement joins TRBV18 to TRBJ1-2; TRBD1 might be the D (6 bases). This CDR3 has 14 residues. V lost 1 base and J 7 bases, leaving 13 bases between the germline ends. Germline loops: CDR1 KGHSH, CDR2 LQKENI. The CDR3 sequence is CASSPQGERGGYTF. DNA of the CDR3: TGTGCCAGCTCACCACAGGGGGAGCGAGGTGGCTACACCTTC.

This chain connects TRBV5-4 to TRBJ2-2; possible D gene TRBD1, 5 bases. V was shortened by 3 bases and J by 1 base, with 10 bases between the two germline ends. The CDR3 sequence is 15 residues long. Germline-derived CDR1 and CDR2 are SGHNT and YYREEE (reference sequence). For the CDR3, the DNA is TGTGCCAGCAGCTCCGCTGACAGGAACACCGGGGAGCTGTTTTTT. This encodes CASSSADRNTGELFF.